This section outlines one T cell receptor (beta chain) sequence together with its context. The antigen is unknown. This CDR3 is built from 17 residues. In germline, CDR1 is SNHLY, CDR2 FYNNEI. The trim removed 6 bases at V and 0 bases at J, leaving 9 bases unmatched. The data were obtained in a study of T cell repertoires in cytomegalovirus infection. Using its own MiXCR run on the reads, TCRdb lists one record per CDR3 protein. This sample has roughly 990,000 distinct CDR3 sequences, with approximately 31% found just once. The receptor was isolated from a human donor in good health (CMV status not recorded). Some clones in this sample may be carry-over from other donors' samples. The genes are TRBV2 and TRBJ1-5; 9 nucleotides line up with TRBD1. This sample comprised cultured CD8+ T cells from PBMCs, obtained from culture after CMV antigen stimulation. CDR3 coding DNA: TGTGCCAGCAGCCTCGGACAGGGGCGGTATAGCAATCAGCCCCAGCATTTT. Its translation: CASSLGQGRYSNQPQHF.